A single sample is the source of the 15 T cell receptor beta chains below, sequenced in a study of regulatory T cells in long-lasting Graves disease. The authors built TCR beta libraries using iRepertoire HTBI primers and Arm-PCR of CDR3 regions. One entry per CDR3 protein results from TCRdb running MiXCR on the multiplex PCR reads. The table shows 200,000 to 250,000 distinct CDR3 sequences, with over 20% occurring only once. The time point was: newly diagnosed GD, antithyroid drugs for less than 3 months. The TCR library was made from RNA extracted from PBMCs. Sample: peripheral blood mononuclear cells (PBMCs), taken at new diagnosis, from a patient treated with antithyroid drugs. These receptors were taken from a female donor with Graves disease.

As to this clonotype: This is likely an artifact of a read error, given a far larger clone one base away. The chain recombines TRBV10-3 with TRBJ1-1; D not resolved. Germline V CDR1 and CDR2: ENHRY, SYGVKD. Trimming took 3 bases from V and 1 from J, leaving 12 bases between them. This CDR3 comprises 15 residues. The chain's CDR3 is CAISDPETENTEAFF. The CDR3 nucleotides read TGTGCCATCAGTGATCCGGAGACCGAGAACACTGAAGCTTTCTTT.

The chain joins TRBV5-1 to TRBJ2-5, with unresolved D. Germline lookup yields CDR1 SGHRS and CDR2 YFSETQ. The CDR3 runs to 15 residues. V was clipped by 4 bases and J by 1 base, with 14 bases between them. The CDR3 protein is CASSPVSIPQETQYF. The DNA of the CDR3 is TGCGCCAGCAGCCCCGTTTCGATCCCCCAAGAGACCCAGTACTTC.

This clonotype was observed many times. The chain employs TRBV5-1 and TRBJ2-1; D not resolved. The CDR3 has 15 residues. With 0 bases removed from V and 1 base from J, the gap between germline ends came to 8 bases. CDR1 and CDR2 (germline): SGHRS, YFSETQ. CDR3 bases: TGCGCCAGCAGCTTGGTGGGCGTTTCCTACAATGAGCAGTTCTTC. Protein sequence: CASSLVGVSYNEQFF.

This clonotype was observed many times. The chain is built from TRBV5-1 and TRBJ2-1, with unresolved D. The CDR3 has 12 amino acids. The V end was cut by 0 bases, the J end by 8 bases, with 6 bases between. Germline CDR1 and CDR2: SGHRS and YFSETQ. The CDR3 coding sequence is TGCGCCAGCAGCTTGGATCCTGATGAGCAGTTCTTC. Its translation is CASSLDPDEQFF.

At least ten counts were recorded for this clonotype. The rearrangement joins TRBV20-1 to TRBJ2-3; a possible D gene is TRBD2 (5 bases). The CDR3 is made up of 14 amino acids. CDR1 DFQATT and CDR2 SNEGSKA come from the germline V gene (reference sequence). V gave up 6 bases and J gave up 2 bases, with 15 bases separating them. The CDR3 loop reads CSAPGPAATDTQYF. DNA for the CDR3: TGCAGTGCGCCGGGTCCAGCGGCCACAGATACGCAGTATTTT.

With respect to this clonotype: This may be a read error: a much more frequent sequence differs by one nucleotide. The chain carries TRBV20-1 and TRBJ2-1, with D unresolved. Trimming left V 1 base short and J 10 bases short, with 11 bases between. The CDR3 is 12 amino acids. Per germline, CDR1 DFQATT and CDR2 SNEGSKA (reference sequence). The CDR3 is CSARVDSYEQFF. Here the CDR3 DNA reads TGCAGTGCTAGAGTAGACTCGTACGAGCAGTTCTTC.

Ten or more counts support this clonotype. This chain connects TRBV12-5 to TRBJ2-5, with unresolved D. Looked up from germline, CDR1 is LGHNT and CDR2 is FRNRAP. V was pared by 6 bases and J by 2 bases, with 10 bases between. The CDR3 is 13 amino acids. CDR3 in DNA: TGTGCTAGTGGACGAGGATCTCAAGAGACCCAGTACTTC. Amino acid sequence: CASGRGSQETQYF.

In regard to this clonotype: A single base separates this from a much larger clone, so it may be a read error. J is TRBJ1-1 and V is TRBV6-2 or TRBV6-3, with a possible D match to TRBD1 (6 bases). This CDR3 is 14 amino acids long. The germline V gene has CDR1 MNHEY and CDR2 SVGEGT. CDR3 sequence reads: CASSEGWGPGEASF. CDR3 coding DNA: TGTGCCAGCAGTGAAGGGTGGGGGCCTGGTGAAGCTTCCTTT.

This clonotype was recorded many times. The chain links TRBV20-1 to TRBJ1-1, with a possible D match to TRBD1 (5 bases). CDR3 size: 14 residues. Germline V gives CDR1 DFQATT, CDR2 SNEGSKA (reference sequence). With 2 bases removed from V and 6 bases from J, the gap between germline ends came to 16 bases. The DNA for the CDR3 is TGCAGTGCTAGACAGGGTTGGTTAAAGGCTGAAGCTTTCTTT. It is translated as CSARQGWLKAEAFF.

Remarks on this clonotype: A much bigger clone sits one base away, suggesting this may be a read error. The chain combines TRBV7-9 with TRBJ2-4, with 10 positions matching TRBD2. The ends lost 4 bases at V and 8 bases at J; junction bases unmatched: 5. There are 14 residues in the CDR3. CDR1 SEHNR and CDR2 FQNEAQ come from the germline V gene (reference sequence). The CDR3 reads CASSSKSGRDIQYF. The CDR3 bases are TGTGCCAGCAGCTCAAAGAGCGGGAGGGACATTCAGTACTTC. Filled out from reference TRBV7-9 and TRBJ2-4, the complete variable domain reads DTGVSQNPRHKITKRGQNVTFRCDPISEHNRLYWYRQTLGQGPEFLTYFQNEAQLEKSRLLSDRFSAERPKGSFSTLEIQRTEQGDSAMYLCASSSKSGRDIQYFGAGTRLSVL.

This clonotype came up many times. This sequence joins TRBV20-1 and TRBJ2-3, with a possible D match to TRBD1 (5 bases). The V end was cut by 5 bases, the J end by 1 base, with 13 bases between. This CDR3 has 14 residues. From germline, CDR1 is DFQATT and CDR2 SNEGSKA (reference sequence). The CDR3 spells CSALQGSGTDTQYF. The CDR3 nucleotides read TGCAGTGCTCTTCAGGGTTCAGGCACAGATACGCAGTATTTT.

The chain combines TRBV19 with TRBJ1-2; no reliable D call. Trimming removed 7 bases at V and 1 base at J, with 7 bases between. In germline, CDR1 is LNHDA, CDR2 SQIVND (reference sequence). The CDR3 is 12 amino acids. As DNA, the CDR3 is TGTGCCAGTAAGCACGGTAACTATGGCTACACCTTC. This codes for CASKHGNYGYTF.

In this sample, this clonotype turned up many times. The chain couples TRBV2 to TRBJ2-3; D remains unclear. Germline loops: CDR1 SNHLY, CDR2 FYNNEI. The length of the CDR3 is 11 residues. Trimming cost V 9 bases and J 8 bases, with 12 bases left between them. Written as DNA, the CDR3 is TGTGCCAGGCAAATATCCCGTACGCAGTATTTT. Protein sequence: CARQISRTQYF.

This chain uses TRBV5-6 with TRBJ2-1, with D possibly TRBD2 on 6 matching bases. Germline assignment: CDR1 SGHDT and CDR2 YYEEEE. The CDR3 covers 13 residues. Trimming left V 0 bases short and J 8 bases short, with 9 bases between. The CDR3 loop is CASSLEVADEQFF. CDR3 sequence (DNA): TGTGCCAGCAGCTTGGAGGTAGCGGATGAGCAGTTCTTC.

This clonotype was seen repeatedly, ten times or more. The V gene is TRBV3-1, the J gene TRBJ2-5; D tentatively reads TRBD1 or TRBD2 (5 bases each). This CDR3 has 15 residues. The germline V gene encodes CDR1 LGHDT and CDR2 YNNKEL (reference sequence). V lost 2 bases, J lost 4 bases, and 14 bases lay in between. The CDR3 loop is CASSQRQDGGETQYF. Here the CDR3 DNA reads TGTGCCAGCAGCCAACGCCAGGATGGGGGAGAGACCCAGTACTTC.